Listed below are T cell receptor beta chains from one sample, sequenced in a study of T cells after posttransplantation cyclophosphamide. Repertoires were generated with immunoSEQ multiplex PCR, while TCRdb's copy carries only in-frame clones and drops some. The sample consists of 4,200 or so clones, around 80% of them appearing once. The sequences come from PBMCs, collected after an allogeneic stem cell transplant with post-transplant cyclophosphamide. These receptors were collected from a female patient aged 50 to 60 who received an allogeneic stem cell transplant from a related donor, was CMV-positive, and had no GVHD. A subset of T cells may come from the graft donor. The CDR3 runs from the conserved cysteine through the conserved F or W. Fields, in order: D gene, J gene, clone size, V gene, CDR3 protein, CDR3 DNA. D genes are given only for firm matches. The size field is filled for only some rows; it gives once, few, many or a size class.

D gene: NA; J gene: TRBJ2-3; clone size: NA; V gene: TRBV6-5; CDR3 protein: CASSPSWRADTQYF; CDR3 DNA: TGTGCCAGCAGCCCCTCCTGGAGGGCAGATACGCAGTATTTT
D gene: TRBD2; J gene: TRBJ2-3; clone size: NA; V gene: TRBV7-9; CDR3 protein: CASSYPTSGGTDTQYF; CDR3 DNA: TGTGCCAGCAGCTATCCGACTAGCGGGGGCACAGATACGCAGTATTTT
D gene: NA; J gene: TRBJ1-2; clone size: NA; V gene: TRBV5-4; CDR3 protein: CASSRDFTGANYGYTF; CDR3 DNA: TGTGCCAGCAGCAGGGACTTCACTGGGGCTAACTATGGCTACACCTTC
D gene: NA; J gene: TRBJ2-7; clone size: once; V gene: TRBV14; CDR3 protein: CASSQVLGPGYQTSYEQYF; CDR3 DNA: TGTGCCAGCAGCCAAGTGCTTGGGCCAGGGTACCAAACCTCCTACGAGCAGTACTTC
D gene: NA; J gene: TRBJ2-6; clone size: NA; V gene: TRBV12-5; CDR3 protein: CASGGVAGQSRANVLTF; CDR3 DNA: TGTGCTAGTGGTGGAGTGGCAGGACAAAGTCGGGCCAACGTCCTGACTTTC
D gene: NA; J gene: TRBJ2-7; clone size: NA; V gene: TRBV28; CDR3 protein: CASSFPTSSYEQYF; CDR3 DNA: TGTGCCAGCAGTTTCCCCACAAGCTCCTACGAGCAGTACTTC
D gene: NA; J gene: TRBJ1-1; clone size: NA; V gene: TRBV10-3; CDR3 protein: CAISEGIDILNTEAFF; CDR3 DNA: TGTGCCATCAGTGAGGGAATAGACATATTGAACACTGAAGCTTTCTTT
D gene: TRBD2; J gene: TRBJ2-1; clone size: NA; V gene: TRBV5-4; CDR3 protein: CASSPWTSGRVGNEQFF; CDR3 DNA: TGTGCCAGCAGCCCTTGGACTAGCGGGAGGGTAGGTAATGAGCAGTTCTTC
D gene: TRBD2; J gene: TRBJ2-7; clone size: NA; V gene: TRBV6-5; CDR3 protein: CASSRGTSADEQYF; CDR3 DNA: TGTGCCAGCAGTAGAGGGACTAGCGCTGACGAGCAGTACTTC
D gene: NA; J gene: TRBJ1-5; clone size: NA; V gene: TRBV7-6; CDR3 protein: CASSLGLSNQPQHF; CDR3 DNA: TGTGCCAGCAGCTTAGGACTTAGCAATCAGCCCCAGCATTTT
D gene: NA; J gene: TRBJ2-2; clone size: NA; V gene: TRBV6-5; CDR3 protein: CASDSQGTNTGELFF; CDR3 DNA: TGTGCCAGCGATTCCCAGGGGACGAACACCGGGGAGCTGTTTTTT
D gene: TRBD2; J gene: TRBJ2-2; clone size: NA; V gene: TRBV11-3; CDR3 protein: CASSLTSVSNTGELFF; CDR3 DNA: TGTGCCAGCAGCTTAACTAGCGTTTCGAACACCGGGGAGCTGTTTTTT
D gene: TRBD1; J gene: TRBJ1-5; clone size: NA; V gene: TRBV18; CDR3 protein: CASSPYPGQGSGNQPQHF; CDR3 DNA: TGTGCCAGCTCACCATACCCGGGACAGGGGTCGGGGAATCAGCCCCAGCATTTT
D gene: NA; J gene: TRBJ2-6; clone size: NA; V gene: TRBV19; CDR3 protein: CASSTTARDLSGANVLTF; CDR3 DNA: TGTGCCAGTAGTACTACAGCGCGGGATCTCTCTGGGGCCAACGTCCTGACTTTC
D gene: NA; J gene: TRBJ2-1; clone size: NA; V gene: TRBV5-4; CDR3 protein: CASSRSGSSYNEQFF; CDR3 DNA: TGTGCCAGCAGTCGGTCGGGATCCTCCTACAATGAGCAGTTCTTC
D gene: NA; J gene: TRBJ2-1; clone size: NA; V gene: TRBV7-2; CDR3 protein: CASSLAAGSYNEQFF; CDR3 DNA: TGTGCCAGCAGCTTAGCGGCGGGATCCTACAATGAGCAGTTCTTC
D gene: TRBD2; J gene: TRBJ2-3; clone size: NA; V gene: TRBV9; CDR3 protein: CASSVQLGTSGTRDTQYF; CDR3 DNA: TGTGCCAGCAGCGTTCAGCTGGGGACTAGCGGGACCAGAGATACGCAGTATTTT
D gene: NA; J gene: TRBJ1-6; clone size: once; V gene: TRBV19; CDR3 protein: CASSKQLKSPLHF; CDR3 DNA: TGTGCCAGTAGTAAACAGCTAAAATCACCCCTCCACTTT
D gene: TRBD1; J gene: TRBJ2-7; clone size: NA; V gene: TRBV4-1; CDR3 protein: CASSQAGQGAHEQYF; CDR3 DNA: TGCGCCAGCAGCCAGGCAGGACAGGGCGCCCACGAGCAGTACTTC
D gene: TRBD2; J gene: TRBJ2-5; clone size: NA; V gene: TRBV9; CDR3 protein: CASSAGTSVPETQYF; CDR3 DNA: TGTGCCAGCAGCGCCGGGACTAGTGTCCCGGAGACCCAGTACTTC
D gene: TRBD2; J gene: TRBJ2-3; clone size: NA; V gene: TRBV7-3; CDR3 protein: CASSPTRAGGPDTQYF; CDR3 DNA: TGTGCCAGCAGCCCCACTAGGGCGGGAGGGCCAGATACGCAGTATTTT
D gene: TRBD1; J gene: TRBJ1-1; clone size: few; V gene: TRBV6-1; CDR3 protein: CASSETGLEAFF; CDR3 DNA: TGTGCCAGCAGTGAGACAGGGCTTGAAGCTTTCTTT
D gene: NA; J gene: TRBJ2-1; clone size: NA; V gene: TRBV29-1; CDR3 protein: CSVEDLPDNEQFF; CDR3 DNA: TGCAGCGTTGAAGATCTTCCAGACAATGAGCAGTTCTTC
D gene: NA; J gene: TRBJ1-4; clone size: NA; V gene: TRBV5-5; CDR3 protein: CASSLAAGSNEKLFF; CDR3 DNA: TGTGCCAGCAGCTTGGCGGCAGGCAGTAATGAAAAACTGTTTTTT
D gene: NA; J gene: TRBJ2-1; clone size: NA; V gene: TRBV11-2; CDR3 protein: CASSLVGDNEQFF; CDR3 DNA: TGTGCCAGCAGCTTAGTAGGGGACAATGAGCAGTTCTTC
D gene: NA; J gene: TRBJ1-4; clone size: few; V gene: TRBV14; CDR3 protein: CASSQDYPGRNNEKLFF; CDR3 DNA: TGTGCCAGCAGCCAAGATTATCCCGGCAGGAATAATGAAAAACTGTTTTTT
D gene: TRBD2; J gene: TRBJ2-1; clone size: NA; V gene: TRBV5-1; CDR3 protein: CASSSSSGAEQFF; CDR3 DNA: TGCGCCAGCAGCTCTTCTAGCGGGGCTGAGCAGTTCTTC
D gene: TRBD2; J gene: TRBJ2-1; clone size: NA; V gene: TRBV5-1; CDR3 protein: CASSPLAGVYNEQFF; CDR3 DNA: TGCGCCAGCAGCCCCCTAGCGGGGGTCTACAATGAGCAGTTCTTC
D gene: TRBD1; J gene: TRBJ2-5; clone size: NA; V gene: TRBV5-1; CDR3 protein: CASSLRTGQETQYF; CDR3 DNA: TGCGCCAGCAGCCTCCGGACAGGGCAAGAGACCCAGTACTTC
D gene: NA; J gene: TRBJ1-2; clone size: NA; V gene: TRBV9; CDR3 protein: CASSPHNYGYTF; CDR3 DNA: TGTGCCAGCAGCCCCCATAACTATGGCTACACCTTC